This TCR beta chain was found in a study of T cells in women clearing cervical HPV infection. Data came from immunoSEQ multiplex PCR; TCRdb stores just in-frame clones and leaves some out. This sample's table has 20,000 to 25,000 clones. As to this clone: The CDR3 goes on 3 residues after the read ends, and that part is filled in from the germline J gene.

This CDR3 is built from 15 residues. Germline CDR1 is LNHDA and CDR2 is SQIVND (reference sequence). The source is a woman aged 18 to 75 with a cervical HPV16 infection that either progressed to CIN3+ or cleared (not recorded which). The V gene is TRBV19, the J gene TRBJ2-4; TRBD2 is a possible D gene (6 bases). Sequenced: blood buffy coat. Incomplete CDR3 DNA: TGTGCCAGTAGCATCGCCCCCACCGGAGGGCTCGGT. This sequence encodes CASSIAPTGGLG. The full CDR3 sequence reads CASSIAPTGGLGQYF.